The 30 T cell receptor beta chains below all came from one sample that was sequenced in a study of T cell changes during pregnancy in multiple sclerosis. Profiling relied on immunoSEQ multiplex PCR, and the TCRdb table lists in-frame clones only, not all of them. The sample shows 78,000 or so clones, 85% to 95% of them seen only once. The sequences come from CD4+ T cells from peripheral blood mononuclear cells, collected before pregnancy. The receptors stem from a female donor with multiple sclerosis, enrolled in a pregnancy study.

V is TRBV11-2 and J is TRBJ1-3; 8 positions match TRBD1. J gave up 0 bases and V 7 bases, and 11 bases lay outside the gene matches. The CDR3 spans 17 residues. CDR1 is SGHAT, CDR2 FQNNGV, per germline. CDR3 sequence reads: CASTTRTGPSSGNTIYF. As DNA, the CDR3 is TGTGCCAGCACGACACGGACAGGGCCCAGCTCTGGAAACACCATATATTTT.

In DNA form, the CDR3 reads TGTGCCAGCAGCTTGGGACATAGAGAGACCCAGTACTTC. It translates to CASSLGHRETQYF. V usage is TRBV7-2 and J usage is TRBJ2-5; possible D gene TRBD1, 6 bases. V lost 3 bases and J lost 4, with 9 bases in between. Germline assignment: CDR1 SGHTA and CDR2 FQGNSA. The CDR3 is 13 residues long.

CDR3 nucleotides: TGTGCCTGGAGTGTAGGGGGAGTTAACTATGGCTACACCTTC. Protein: CAWSVGGVNYGYTF. This chain joins TRBV30 and TRBJ1-2, with D perhaps TRBD1 (6 bases). Germline V CDR1 and CDR2: GTSNPN, SVGIG (reference sequence). V was shortened by 0 bases and J by 1 base, with 9 bases between the two germline ends. This CDR3 contains 14 residues.

The CDR3 sequence: CASSLSGQGFGTDTQYF. The CDR3, as DNA: TGCGCCAGCAGCTTGTCGGGACAGGGATTCGGCACAGATACGCAGTATTTT. V is TRBV5-1 and J is TRBJ2-3; 9 nucleotides line up with TRBD1. Unmatched junction bases numbered 7, after V lost 1 base and J lost 1 base. The germline gives CDR1 SGHRS, CDR2 YFSETQ. The CDR3 is 17 amino acids.

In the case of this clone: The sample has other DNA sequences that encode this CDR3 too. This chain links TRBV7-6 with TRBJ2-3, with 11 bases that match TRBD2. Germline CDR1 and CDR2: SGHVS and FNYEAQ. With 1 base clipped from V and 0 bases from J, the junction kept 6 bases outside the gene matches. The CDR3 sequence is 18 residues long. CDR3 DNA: TGTGCCAGCAGCTTAGGTCTAGCGGGGGGTGCTAGCACAGATACGCAGTATTTT. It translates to CASSLGLAGGASTDTQYF.

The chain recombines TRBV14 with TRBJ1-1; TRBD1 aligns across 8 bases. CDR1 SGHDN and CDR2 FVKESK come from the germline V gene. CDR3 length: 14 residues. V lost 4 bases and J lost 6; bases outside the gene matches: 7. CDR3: CASSPRTGTAEAFF. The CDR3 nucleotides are TGTGCCAGCAGCCCTAGGACAGGGACCGCTGAAGCTTTCTTT.

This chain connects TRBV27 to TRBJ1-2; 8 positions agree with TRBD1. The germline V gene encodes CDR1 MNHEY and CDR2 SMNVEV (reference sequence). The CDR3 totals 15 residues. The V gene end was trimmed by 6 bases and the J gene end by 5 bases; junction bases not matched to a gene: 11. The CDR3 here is CASSRSGQGGYGYTF. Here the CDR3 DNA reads TGTGCCAGCAGCCGAAGTGGACAGGGAGGGTATGGCTACACCTTC.

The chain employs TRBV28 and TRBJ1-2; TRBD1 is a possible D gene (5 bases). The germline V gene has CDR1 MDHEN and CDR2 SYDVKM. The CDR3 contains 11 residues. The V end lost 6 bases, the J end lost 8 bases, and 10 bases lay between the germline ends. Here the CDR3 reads CASRGLLGYTF. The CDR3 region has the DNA TGTGCCAGCAGGGGGCTGTTGGGCTACACCTTC.

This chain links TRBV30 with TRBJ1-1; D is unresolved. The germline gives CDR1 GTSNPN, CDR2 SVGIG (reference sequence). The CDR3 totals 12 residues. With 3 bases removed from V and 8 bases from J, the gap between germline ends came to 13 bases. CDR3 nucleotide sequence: TGTGCCTGGAGCGGCCGGGCGGGGGAAGCTTTCTTT. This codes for CAWSGRAGEAFF.

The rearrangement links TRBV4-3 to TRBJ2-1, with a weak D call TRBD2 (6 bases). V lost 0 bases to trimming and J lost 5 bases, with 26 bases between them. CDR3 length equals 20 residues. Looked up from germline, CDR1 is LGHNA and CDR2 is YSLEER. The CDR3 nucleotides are TGCGCCAGCAGCCAAGATAGCGTTGGGGGGATGGTCGGCACACACAATGAGCAGTTCTTC. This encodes CASSQDSVGGMVGTHNEQFF.

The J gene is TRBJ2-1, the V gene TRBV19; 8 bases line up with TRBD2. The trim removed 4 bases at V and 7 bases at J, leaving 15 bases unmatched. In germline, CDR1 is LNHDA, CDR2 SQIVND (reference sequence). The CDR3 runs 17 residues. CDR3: CASSTITGTRRRNEQFF. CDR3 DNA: TGTGCCAGTAGTACCATCACCGGGACTAGGAGACGAAATGAGCAGTTCTTC.

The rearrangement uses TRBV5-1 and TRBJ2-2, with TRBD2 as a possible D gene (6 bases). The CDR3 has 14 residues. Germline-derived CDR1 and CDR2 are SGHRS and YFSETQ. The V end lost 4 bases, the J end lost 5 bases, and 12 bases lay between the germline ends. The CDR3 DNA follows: TGCGCCAGCAGCGGGGGACTGCTGACCGGGGAGCTGTTTTTT. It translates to CASSGGLLTGELFF.

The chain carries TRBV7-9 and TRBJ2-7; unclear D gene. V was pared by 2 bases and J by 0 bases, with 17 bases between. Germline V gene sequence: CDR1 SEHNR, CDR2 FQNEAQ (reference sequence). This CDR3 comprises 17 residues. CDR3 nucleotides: TGTGCCAGCAGCTTATATTCTGGGCAGAAGAGCTCCTACGAGCAGTACTTC. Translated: CASSLYSGQKSSYEQYF.

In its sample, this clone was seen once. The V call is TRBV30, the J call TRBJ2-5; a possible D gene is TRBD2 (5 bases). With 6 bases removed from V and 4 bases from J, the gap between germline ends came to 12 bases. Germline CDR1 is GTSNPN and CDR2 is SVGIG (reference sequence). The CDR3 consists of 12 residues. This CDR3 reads CACRPGLETQYF. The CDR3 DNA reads TGTGCCTGCCGACCGGGGTTAGAGACCCAGTACTTC.

The CDR3 nucleotides read TGTGCCAGCAGCATGGCGGGTCCCTCTGAAGCTTTCTTT. Its protein is CASSMAGPSEAFF. The J gene is TRBJ1-1, the V gene TRBV5-6; D remains unclear. The germline V and J ends were trimmed by 4 bases and 6 bases, with 13 bases remaining between them. The CDR3 runs to 13 residues. The V gene's germline CDR1 is SGHDT and CDR2 YYEEEE.

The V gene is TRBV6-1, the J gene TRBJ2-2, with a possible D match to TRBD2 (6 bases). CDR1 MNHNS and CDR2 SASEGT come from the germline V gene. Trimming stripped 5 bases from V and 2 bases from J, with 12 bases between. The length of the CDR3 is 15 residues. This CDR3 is CASSPLATNTGELFF. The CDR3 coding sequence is TGTGCCAGCAGTCCGCTAGCGACTAACACCGGGGAGCTGTTTTTT.

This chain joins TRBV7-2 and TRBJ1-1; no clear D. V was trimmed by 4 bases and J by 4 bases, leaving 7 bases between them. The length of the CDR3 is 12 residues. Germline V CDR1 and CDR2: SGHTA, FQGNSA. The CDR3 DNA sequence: TGTGCCAGCAGCTCCTACCGCACTGAAGCTTTCTTT. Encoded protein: CASSSYRTEAFF.

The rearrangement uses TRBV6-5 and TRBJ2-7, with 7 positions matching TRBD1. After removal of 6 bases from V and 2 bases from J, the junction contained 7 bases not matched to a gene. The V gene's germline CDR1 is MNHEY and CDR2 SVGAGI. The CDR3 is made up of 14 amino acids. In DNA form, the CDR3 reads TGTGCCAGCAGACCCTCAGGGGGTACCTACGAGCAGTACTTC. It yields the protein CASRPSGGTYEQYF.

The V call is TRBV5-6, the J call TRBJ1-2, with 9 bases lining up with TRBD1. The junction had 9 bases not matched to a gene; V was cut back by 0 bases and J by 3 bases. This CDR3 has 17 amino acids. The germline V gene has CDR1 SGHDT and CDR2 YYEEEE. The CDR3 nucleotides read TGTGCCAGCAGCTTGGGATTTAACCGACAGGGGGACTATGGCTACACCTTC. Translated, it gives CASSLGFNRQGDYGYTF.

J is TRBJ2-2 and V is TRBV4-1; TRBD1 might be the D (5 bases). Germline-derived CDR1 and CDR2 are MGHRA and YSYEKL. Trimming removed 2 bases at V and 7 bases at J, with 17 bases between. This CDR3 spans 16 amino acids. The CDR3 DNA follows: TGCGCCAGCAGCCAAAAGGGGCTTAGGCGTGACGGGGAGCTGTTTTTT. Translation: CASSQKGLRRDGELFF.

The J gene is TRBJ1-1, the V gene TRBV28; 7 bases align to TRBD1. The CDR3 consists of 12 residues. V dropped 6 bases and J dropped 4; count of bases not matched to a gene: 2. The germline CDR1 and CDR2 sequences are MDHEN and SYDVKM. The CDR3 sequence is CASRTGPTEAFF. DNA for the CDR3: TGTGCCAGCAGGACAGGGCCCACTGAAGCTTTCTTT.

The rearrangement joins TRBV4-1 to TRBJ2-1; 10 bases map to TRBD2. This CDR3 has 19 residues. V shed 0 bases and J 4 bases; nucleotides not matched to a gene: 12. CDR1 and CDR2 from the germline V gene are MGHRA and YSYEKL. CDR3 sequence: CASSQDLFGLAAAYNEQFF. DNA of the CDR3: TGCGCCAGCAGCCAAGATCTATTCGGACTAGCGGCGGCATACAATGAGCAGTTCTTC.

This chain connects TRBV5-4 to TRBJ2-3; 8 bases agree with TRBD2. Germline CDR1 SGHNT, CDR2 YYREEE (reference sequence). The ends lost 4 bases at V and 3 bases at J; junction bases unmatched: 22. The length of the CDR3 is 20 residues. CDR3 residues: CASSLPGGAGVVGGTDTQYF. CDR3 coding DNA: TGTGCCAGCAGCCTCCCGGGGGGAGCGGGAGTGGTGGGGGGAACAGATACGCAGTATTTT.

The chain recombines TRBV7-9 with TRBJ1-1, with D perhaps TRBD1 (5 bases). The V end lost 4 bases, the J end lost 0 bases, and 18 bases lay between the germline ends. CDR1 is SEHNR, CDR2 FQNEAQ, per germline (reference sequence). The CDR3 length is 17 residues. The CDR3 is CASSSPWGTRVNTEAFF. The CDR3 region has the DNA TGTGCCAGCAGCTCCCCGTGGGGCACCCGAGTGAACACTGAAGCTTTCTTT.

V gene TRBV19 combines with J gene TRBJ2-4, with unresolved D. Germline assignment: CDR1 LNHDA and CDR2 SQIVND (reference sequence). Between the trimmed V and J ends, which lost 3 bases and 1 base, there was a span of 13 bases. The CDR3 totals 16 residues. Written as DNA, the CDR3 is TGTGCCAGTAGTATTCGGAGATCCGGGGCCAAAAACATTCAGTACTTC. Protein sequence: CASSIRRSGAKNIQYF. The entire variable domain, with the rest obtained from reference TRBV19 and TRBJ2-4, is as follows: DGGITQSPKYLFRKEGQNVTLSCEQNLNHDAMYWYRQDPGQGLRLIYYSQIVNDFQKGDIAEGYSVSREKKESFPLTVTSAQKNPTAFYLCASSIRRSGAKNIQYFGAGTRLSVL.

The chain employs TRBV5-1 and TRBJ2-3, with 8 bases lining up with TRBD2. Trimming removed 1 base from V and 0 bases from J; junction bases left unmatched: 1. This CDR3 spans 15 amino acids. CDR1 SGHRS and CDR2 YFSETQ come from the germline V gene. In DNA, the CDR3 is TGCGCCAGCAGCTTGTCTAGCGGGAGCACAGATACGCAGTATTTT. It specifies CASSLSSGSTDTQYF.

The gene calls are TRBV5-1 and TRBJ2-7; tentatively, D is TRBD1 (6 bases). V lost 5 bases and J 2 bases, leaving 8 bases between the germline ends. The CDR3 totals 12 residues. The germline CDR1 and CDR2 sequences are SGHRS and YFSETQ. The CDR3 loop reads CASRDSPYEQYF. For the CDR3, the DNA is TGCGCCAGCAGGGACAGCCCCTACGAGCAGTACTTC.

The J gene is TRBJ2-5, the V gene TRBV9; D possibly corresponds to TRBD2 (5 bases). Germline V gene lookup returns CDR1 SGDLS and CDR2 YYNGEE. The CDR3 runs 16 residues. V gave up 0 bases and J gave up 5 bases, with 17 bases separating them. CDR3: CASSVAPTILGETQYF. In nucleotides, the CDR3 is TGTGCCAGCAGCGTAGCCCCGACTATTTTGGGGGAGACCCAGTACTTC.

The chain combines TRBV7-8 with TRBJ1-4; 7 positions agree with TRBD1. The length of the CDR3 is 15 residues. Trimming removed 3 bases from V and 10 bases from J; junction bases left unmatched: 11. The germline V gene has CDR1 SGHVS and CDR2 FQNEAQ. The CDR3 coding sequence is TGTGCCAGCAGCTTGGCCAGACAGGGTGGTGGAAAACTGTTTTTT. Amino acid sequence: CASSLARQGGGKLFF.

CDR3 sequence: CASSEAEGLAGGVLSSYEQYF. The CDR3 coding sequence is TGTGCCAGCAGTGAAGCTGAGGGACTAGCGGGGGGTGTCTTAAGCTCCTACGAGCAGTACTTC. V is TRBV6-1 and J is TRBJ2-7; the match to TRBD2 covers 15 bases. The CDR3 is 21 amino acids. V was clipped by 0 bases and J by 0 bases; unmatched bases: 12. Germline V gives CDR1 MNHNS, CDR2 SASEGT.